The entry below gives a single TCR beta chain sequence along with its context. The germline V gene has CDR1 SGHRS and CDR2 YFSETQ. With V trimmed by 0 bases and J by 1 base, 12 bases remained unmatched. The CDR3 runs to 18 residues. These data belong to a study of blood T cells in healthy people across ages. Primed by a sample-barcoded 5' primer and a J-beta primer mix, a second PCR proceeded for 7 to 11 cycles. TCRdb processed the 5' RACE reads anew with MiXCR; each CDR3 protein has one entry. The sample carries some 690,000 distinct CDR3 sequences, 22% recorded once. The sequence came from a man between 65 and 85 years old in good health. What was sequenced was blood. This sequence joins TRBV5-1 and TRBJ2-7; 8 nucleotides align to TRBD1. The DNA for the CDR3 is TGCGCCAGCAGCTTGGATGCGACAGGGGACACCATTTCCTACGAGCAGTACTTC. This translates into CASSLDATGDTISYEQYF.